This TCR beta chain was obtained from a study of blood T cell repertoires in COVID-19. Study context: In each case, the material was cDNA or gDNA derived from T cells, B-cell-depleted T cells, or PBMCs.

Participant ages covered about 18 to 100 years across 24 US areas. Participant-given clinical history determined each cohort assignment. Original analysis: Quantification of nucleated cells was approximated via reference gene primer amplification. Only in-frame clones appear in the TCRdb table, and some are missing; sequencing was by immunoSEQ multiplex PCR. V and J calls and clone size follow that table, whereas D and trimming were derived from the DNA. Of approximately 210,000 clones listed, approximately 83% are singletons. The sequencing sample was made of PBMCs or T cells enriched from blood (not recorded which). This TCR was sampled from a woman in her fifties or sixties who had recovered from COVID-19.

CDR3 bases: TGTGCCAGTGGCAGGGGAGTCACCGGGGAGCTGTTTTTT. It specifies CASGRGVTGELFF. The chain joins TRBV19 to TRBJ2-2; a weak D match, TRBD1 (6 bases). The CDR3 runs 13 residues. From germline, CDR1 is LNHDA and CDR2 SQIVND (reference sequence). V gave up 8 bases and J gave up 4 bases, with 11 bases separating them.